A single sample is the source of the 28 T cell receptor beta chains below, sequenced in a study of monozygotic twins with inflammatory bowel disease. TCRdb processed the 5' RACE reads again and assigns one entry to each CDR3 protein, with no DNA. This sample's table reports around 220,000 distinct CDR3 sequences. Source material: blood. The receptors shown here come from a human donor with ulcerative colitis or Crohn's disease, or a healthy co-twin of an affected twin (not recorded which).

This sequence joins TRBV12-3 or TRBV12-4 and TRBJ1-4; TCRdb picks TRBD1, but there is no DNA to check that call. The CDR3 length is 15 residues. CDR3 region: CASSLGDRPNEKLFF.

The chain has TRBV3-1 and TRBJ1-2; TCRdb names TRBD1, which stays unverified in the absence of DNA. There are 14 residues in the CDR3. Looked up from germline, CDR1 is LGHDT and CDR2 is YNNKEL (reference sequence). CDR3 amino acids: CASSHLGTGDGYTF.

The chain carries TRBV19 and TRBJ1-5. From germline, CDR1 is LNHDA and CDR2 SQIVND (reference sequence). The CDR3 runs 16 residues. CDR3 region: CASSILGGVGNQPQHF.

CDR3 protein: CASSSRYREMAGELFF. The chain couples TRBV7-9 to TRBJ2-2; TCRdb's D call of TRBD1 is untestable without DNA. This CDR3 region has 16 residues. Germline V gene sequence: CDR1 SEHNR, CDR2 FQNEAQ (reference sequence).

The chain uses TRBV2 and TRBJ1-5; TCRdb picks TRBD1, but there is no DNA to check that call. Germline V lookup: CDR1 SNHLY, CDR2 FYNNEI. The CDR3 has 13 residues. The CDR3 protein is CACQQGLVQPQHF.

The CDR3 reads CSASGTGGIRSYNSPLHF. The chain carries TRBV20-1 and TRBJ1-6; TCRdb's D call of TRBD1 is untestable without DNA. CDR1 DFQATT and CDR2 SNEGSKA come from the germline V gene (reference sequence). This CDR3 region has 18 residues.

The rearrangement links TRBV4-1 to TRBJ1-5; TCRdb gives TRBD1 as the D gene, but with no DNA this cannot be confirmed. CDR1 MGHRA and CDR2 YSYEKL come from the germline V gene. CDR3 size: 17 residues. The CDR3 protein is CASSQEGGGKGNQPQHF.

The J gene is TRBJ1-5, the V gene TRBV7-2; the D gene TCRdb calls, TRBD1, cannot be checked with no DNA. Germline assignment: CDR1 SGHTA and CDR2 FQGNSA. The CDR3 contains 16 residues. CDR3 in amino acids: CASSSIQGRSNQPQHF. Complete variable domain (other parts from reference TRBV7-2 and TRBJ1-5): GAGVSQSPSNKVTEKGKDVELRCDPISGHTALYWYRQSLGQGLEFLIYFQGNSAPDKSGLPSDRFSAERTGGSVSTLTIQRTQQEDSAVYLCASSSIQGRSNQPQHFGDGTRLSIL.

The CDR3 is CASTQWGPSNEQFF. The V call is TRBV12-3 or TRBV12-4, the J call TRBJ2-1; there is no DNA to check the TCRdb D call of TRBD1. The CDR3 has 14 amino acids.

J is TRBJ2-7 and V is TRBV6-2 or TRBV6-3. This CDR3 spans 13 amino acids. Germline lookup yields CDR1 MNHEY and CDR2 SVGEGT. The CDR3 loop is CASSSYGRYEQYF.

V gene TRBV20-1 combines with J gene TRBJ2-3; TCRdb's assignment of TRBD2 cannot be checked, as there is no DNA. This CDR3 is 13 amino acids long. Germline CDR1 and CDR2: DFQATT and SNEGSKA (reference sequence). This chain's CDR3 is CSPFLREEYTQYF.

The rearrangement joins TRBV5-1 to TRBJ2-1. The length of the CDR3 is 14 residues. In germline, CDR1 is SGHRS, CDR2 YFSETQ. The CDR3 loop is CASSLEAFYNEQFF.

The chain carries TRBV5-1 and TRBJ2-2; TCRdb names TRBD1, which stays unverified in the absence of DNA. The CDR3 is 14 amino acids. Germline V CDR1 and CDR2: SGHRS, YFSETQ. CDR3 sequence reads: CASSPDRGNGELFF.

This CDR3 reads CASTEGRRADTQYF. The rearrangement uses TRBV5-1 and TRBJ2-3; TCRdb gives TRBD1 as the D gene, but with no DNA this cannot be confirmed. Germline V gives CDR1 SGHRS, CDR2 YFSETQ. The CDR3 spans 14 residues.

The J gene is TRBJ2-1, the V gene TRBV2. CDR3 length equals 15 residues. CDR1 and CDR2 from the germline V gene are SNHLY and FYNNEI. The CDR3 sequence: CASSASLSSYNEQFF.

The chain couples TRBV9 to TRBJ2-7; TCRdb reports TRBD1, a call that lacks DNA to check it against. The V gene's germline CDR1 is SGDLS and CDR2 YYNGEE. The CDR3 extends over 14 amino acids. The CDR3 is CASSERDSPYEQYF.

The chain has TRBV27 and TRBJ2-2; without DNA, the TCRdb call of TRBD1 cannot be checked. CDR3 size: 15 residues. Germline V gives CDR1 MNHEY, CDR2 SMNVEV (reference sequence). The CDR3 spells CASSPSGTGGGELFF.

The chain has TRBV14 and TRBJ2-1; TCRdb picks TRBD2, but there is no DNA to check that call. CDR1 is SGHDN and CDR2 is FVKESK in the germline V gene. This CDR3 contains 15 residues. CDR3 sequence reads: CASSQERLVGNEQFF.

The rearrangement links TRBV20-1 to TRBJ1-3. CDR3 length equals 15 residues. Per the germline V gene, CDR1 is DFQATT and CDR2 is SNEGSKA (reference sequence). This CDR3 is CSARERVSSGNTIYF.

The chain joins TRBV15 to TRBJ2-7; TCRdb indicates TRBD1, and absent DNA this call remains unverified. CDR1 is LNHNV and CDR2 is YYDKDF in the germline V gene (reference sequence). This CDR3 region has 13 residues. This chain's CDR3 is CATSNRGSYEQYF.

The chain employs TRBV3-1 and TRBJ1-5; TCRdb selects TRBD1, and the lack of DNA leaves this call unchecked. Looked up from germline, CDR1 is LGHDT and CDR2 is YNNKEL (reference sequence). The CDR3 totals 17 residues. The CDR3 region is CASSQDGTGNRGQPQHF. Supplemented by reference TRBV3-1 and TRBJ1-5, the full variable domain reads DTAVSQTPKYLVTQMGNDKSIKCEQNLGHDTMYWYKQDSKKFLKIMFSYNNKELIINETVPNRFSPKSPDKAHLNLHINSLELGDSAVYFCASSQDGTGNRGQPQHFGDGTRLSIL.

This chain links TRBV29-1 with TRBJ1-2. Germline assignment: CDR1 SQVTM and CDR2 ANQGSEA. This CDR3 has 11 residues. This chain's CDR3 is CSVYDGYGYTF.

J is TRBJ1-1 and V is TRBV7-2; TCRdb outputs TRBD1, but without DNA this stays unchecked. The germline gives CDR1 SGHTA, CDR2 FQGNSA. This CDR3 comprises 15 residues. The CDR3 protein is CASSAGPGTGGLAFF.

The chain employs TRBV27 and TRBJ2-2; there is no DNA to check the TCRdb D call of TRBD1. From germline, CDR1 is MNHEY and CDR2 SMNVEV (reference sequence). The CDR3 sequence is 17 residues long. The CDR3: CASSLSGGVSRRGELFF.

The chain combines TRBV27 with TRBJ1-2. The CDR3 has 17 amino acids. Germline assignment: CDR1 MNHEY and CDR2 SMNVEV (reference sequence). The CDR3 is CASSFSTGTTDSYGYTF.

The rearrangement joins TRBV7-2 to TRBJ2-3. CDR1 SGHTA and CDR2 FQGNSA come from the germline V gene. The CDR3 contains 13 residues. Here the CDR3 reads CASSVQSTDTQYF.

CDR3 sequence reads: CASSLGTGDNEQYF. The chain recombines TRBV7-9 with TRBJ2-7; as DNA is missing, the TRBD1 call by TCRdb cannot be tested. This CDR3 is 14 amino acids long. The germline V gene encodes CDR1 SEHNR and CDR2 FQNEAQ (reference sequence).

V and J are TRBV7-9 and TRBJ1-2; TCRdb's D gene call, TRBD1, goes unchecked for lack of DNA. CDR1 is SEHNR and CDR2 is FQNEAQ in the germline V gene (reference sequence). This CDR3 spans 14 amino acids. The CDR3: CASSLDGTYYGYTF.